This TCR beta chain was retrieved from a study of shared clonotypes between healthy human individuals. About this clone itself: Antigen unknown.

Both subsets, CD45RA+ naive and CD45RA-negative memory, were split from the CD4+ cells. Profiling relied on immunoSEQ multiplex PCR, and the TCRdb table lists in-frame clones only, not all of them. The sample carries some 350,000 clones, under 80% recorded once. Study-wide points: Clonotype sharing across several donors was observed for around 5% of naive CD4 clonotypes. Owing to a small donor count, the genetic and exposure-history diversity represented was limited. Generation probabilities were higher for clonotypes shared across all four sorted-subset donors than for unshared ones.

The sample comprised memory CD4+ T cells sorted from blood. Subset reported: CD45RA-negative fraction. This clonotype originated in a young man in good health.

The CDR3: CASSPYSGYEQYF. For the CDR3, the DNA is TGTGCCAGCTCACCATACAGTGGCTACGAGCAGTACTTC. The chain is built from TRBV18 and TRBJ2-7; no reliable D call. Trimming pared 2 bases from V and 3 bases from J, leaving 8 bases between. The CDR3 is 13 residues long. Germline assignment: CDR1 KGHSH and CDR2 LQKENI.